This T cell receptor beta chain stems from a study of T cell responses to AZD1222 COVID-19 vaccine. Study-wide findings and caveats: Only a handful of AZD1222 recipients were seropositive at baseline. The repertoires were collected only after the peak T cell response. Clonal diversity may have been underestimated, and the donors were mostly white British, with more females than males.

The V end was cut by 9 bases, the J end by 3 bases, with 9 bases between. The CDR3 length is 12 residues. A note on this clone: Antigen: not known.

Measured with immunoSEQ multiplex PCR; TCRdb has only the in-frame clones, and not every one. The data contain fewer than 250,000 clones, more than 85% of them singletons. Sequencing was performed on peripheral blood, taken on day 0 of MenACWY control vaccination. The chain is built from TRBV12-3 or TRBV12-4 and TRBJ1-3, with TRBD1 as a possible D gene (5 bases). The TCR was taken from an adult in good health. The CDR3 nucleotides are TGTGCCAGTGCAGGGAATGGAAACACCATATATTTT. Translation: CASAGNGNTIYF.